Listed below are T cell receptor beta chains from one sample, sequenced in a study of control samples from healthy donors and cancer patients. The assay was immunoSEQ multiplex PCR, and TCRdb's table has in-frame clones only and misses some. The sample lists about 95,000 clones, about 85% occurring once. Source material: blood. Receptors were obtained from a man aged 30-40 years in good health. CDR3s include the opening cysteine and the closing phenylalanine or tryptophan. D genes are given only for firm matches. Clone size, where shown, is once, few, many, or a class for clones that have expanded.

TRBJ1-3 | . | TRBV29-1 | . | CSVEKSSGNTIYF | TGCAGCGTTGAAAAGAGCTCTGGAAACACCATATATTTT
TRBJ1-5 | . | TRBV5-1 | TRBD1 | CASSLAGQFNQPQHF | TGCGCCAGCAGCTTGGCGGGACAGTTCAATCAGCCCCAGCATTTT
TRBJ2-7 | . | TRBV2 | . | CASSSWTPQGVGEQYF | TGTGCCAGCAGTTCCTGGACGCCCCAGGGCGTCGGCGAGCAGTACTTC
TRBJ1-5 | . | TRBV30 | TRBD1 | CASRDRVHQPQHF | TGTGCCTCACGGGACAGGGTCCATCAGCCCCAGCATTTT
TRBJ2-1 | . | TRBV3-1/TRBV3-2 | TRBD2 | CASSHLRRTSGGGNEQFF | TGTGCCAGCAGCCATCTCCGCCGCACTAGCGGGGGGGGGAATGAGCAGTTCTTC
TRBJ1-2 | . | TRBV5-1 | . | CASSARTANTDYGYTF | TGCGCCAGCAGCGCTCGGACGGCCAATACAGACTATGGCTACACCTTC
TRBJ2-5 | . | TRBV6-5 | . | CASSYSMWETQYF | TGTGCCAGCAGTTACTCGATGTGGGAGACCCAGTACTTC
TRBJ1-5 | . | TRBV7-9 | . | CASSLVGDISPQHF | TGTGCCAGCAGCTTAGTGGGAGATATTTCGCCCCAGCATTTT
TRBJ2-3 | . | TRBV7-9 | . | CASSLGAANTQYF | TGTGCCAGCAGCTTAGGGGCTGCGAATACGCAGTATTTT
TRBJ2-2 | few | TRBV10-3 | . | CAISDPTGGGTGELFF | TGTGCCATCAGTGACCCCACGGGGGGCGGTACCGGGGAGCTGTTTTTT
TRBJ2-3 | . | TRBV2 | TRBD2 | CASSAGGDTQYF | TGTGCCAGCAGTGCGGGGGGGGATACGCAGTATTTT
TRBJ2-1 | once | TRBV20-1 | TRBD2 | CSASRLAGGSYNEQFF | TGCAGTGCTAGTCGACTAGCGGGGGGCTCCTACAATGAGCAGTTCTTC
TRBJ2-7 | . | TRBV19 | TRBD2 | CASSINGPGEGEQYF | TGTGCCAGTAGTATAAACGGTCCTGGGGAGGGCGAGCAGTACTTC
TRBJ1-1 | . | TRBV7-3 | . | CASSFRVGTEAFF | TGTGCCAGCAGCTTCCGGGTTGGCACTGAAGCTTTCTTT
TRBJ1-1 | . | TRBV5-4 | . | CASSLAWGTEAFF | TGTGCCAGCAGCTTGGCCTGGGGGACTGAAGCTTTCTTT
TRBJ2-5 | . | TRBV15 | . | CATTGGRAWETQYF | TGTGCCACCACCGGGGGAAGGGCTTGGGAGACCCAGTACTTC
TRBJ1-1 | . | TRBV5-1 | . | CASSLGAEAFF | TGCGCCAGCAGCTTGGGAGCTGAAGCTTTCTTT
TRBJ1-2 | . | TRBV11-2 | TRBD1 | CASSAGTGRTYGYTF | TGTGCCAGCAGCGCCGGGACAGGGCGTACCTATGGCTACACCTTC
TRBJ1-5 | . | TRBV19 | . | CASSRTWGTNQPQHF | TGTGCCAGTAGCCGGACATGGGGAACCAATCAGCCCCAGCATTTT
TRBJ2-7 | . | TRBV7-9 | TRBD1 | CAIARTGSYEQYF | TGTGCCATAGCAAGGACAGGGTCCTACGAGCAGTACTTC
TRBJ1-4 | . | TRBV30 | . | CAWRDSINEKLFF | TGTGCCTGGAGGGACAGCATTAATGAAAAACTGTTTTTT
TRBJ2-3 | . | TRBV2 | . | CATLRRGTQYF | TGTGCCACCCTGCGCAGGGGAACGCAGTATTTT
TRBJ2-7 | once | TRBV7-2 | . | CASSLFRYYEQYF | TGTGCCAGCAGCTTATTCAGATACTACGAGCAGTACTTC
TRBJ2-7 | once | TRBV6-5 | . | CASISDREGFRQYF | TGTGCCAGCATCTCGGACAGGGAGGGATTCCGGCAGTACTTC
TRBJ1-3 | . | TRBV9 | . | CASSVGQNTIYF | TGTGCCAGCAGCGTAGGCCAAAACACCATATATTTT
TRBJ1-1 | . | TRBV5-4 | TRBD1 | CASTPQGAGSWNTEAFF | TGTGCCAGCACCCCACAGGGGGCCGGATCGTGGAACACTGAAGCTTTCTTT
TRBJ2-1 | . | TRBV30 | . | CAWSRSNEQFF | TGTGCCTGGAGCCGGTCAAATGAGCAGTTCTTC